Presented here are 29 T cell receptor beta chains from one specimen sequenced in a study of T cells in Graves' hyperthyroidism and ophthalmopathy. Template material for amplifying TCR beta CDR3 regions consisted of RNA transcripts. RT-PCR in the first round (using the HTBI primer set) targeted the TCR CDR3. TCRdb analysed the multiplex PCR reads with MiXCR anew, one entry per CDR3 protein. The table records around 500,000 distinct CDR3 sequences, 15% to 20% of them present only once. The material sequenced was blood. The receptors derive from a woman under 40 with Graves' ophthalmopathy.

In DNA, the CDR3 is TGTGCCAGCAGCTCGGGGGGACAGGAGAATGAAAAACTGTTTTTT. Translating it yields CASSSGGQENEKLFF. The chain has TRBV13 and TRBJ1-4; 8 bases fit TRBD1. Germline CDR1 and CDR2: PRHDT and FYEKMQ (reference sequence). This CDR3 region has 15 residues. The V segment lost 4 bases and the J segment 5 bases; nucleotides outside the gene matches: 6.

The chain employs TRBV20-1 and TRBJ2-7; 8 bases line up with TRBD1. The V segment lost 1 base and the J segment 0 bases; nucleotides outside the gene matches: 2. The germline CDR1 and CDR2 sequences are DFQATT and SNEGSKA (reference sequence). This CDR3 region has 14 residues. DNA for the CDR3: TGCAGTGCTAGAGGGGGACAGGTCTCCTACGAGCAGTACTTC. This translates into CSARGGQVSYEQYF.

About this clonotype itself: With a much larger clone just one base away, this may be a read error. The chain joins TRBV28 to TRBJ2-5, with TRBD2 matching over 9 bases. CDR1 MDHEN and CDR2 SYDVKM come from the germline V gene. This CDR3 is built from 16 residues. CDR3 nucleotide sequence: TGTTCCAGCAGTTTAGGCGGGAGGGCCGAAGGAGAGACCCAGTACTTC. The encoded protein is CSSSLGGRAEGETQYF.

The chain has TRBV19 and TRBJ2-7; D gene unclear. Germline loops: CDR1 LNHDA, CDR2 SQIVND (reference sequence). The CDR3 spans 14 residues. The ends were cut back, 3 bases at V and 0 bases at J, with 9 bases in the middle. This CDR3 reads CASSMDPNSYEQYF. The CDR3 DNA is TGTGCCAGTAGTATGGACCCCAACTCCTACGAGCAGTACTTC.

This clonotype appeared many times. This chain connects TRBV7-2 to TRBJ2-3; D gene ambiguous. This CDR3 has 14 residues. Trimming took 2 bases from V and 1 from J, leaving 7 bases between them. Germline lookup yields CDR1 SGHTA and CDR2 FQGNSA. This CDR3 reads CASSLYTGTDTQYF. The DNA of the CDR3 is TGTGCCAGCAGCTTATATACGGGCACAGATACGCAGTATTTT.

This clonotype was recorded a few times. The chain links TRBV11-3 to TRBJ2-7; 12 bases agree with TRBD2. The CDR3 runs 16 residues. The V gene end was trimmed by 1 base and the J gene end by 5 bases; junction bases not matched to a gene: 6. From germline, CDR1 is SGHNT and CDR2 YENEEA. Here the CDR3 DNA reads TGTGCCAGCAGCTTAGGGTCCCTAGCGGGAGGGAACGAGCAGTACTTC. Protein product: CASSLGSLAGGNEQYF.

J is TRBJ1-1 and V is TRBV7-9, with TRBD1 as a possible D gene (5 bases). The CDR3 totals 17 residues. V gave up 2 bases and J gave up 3 bases, with 19 bases separating them. CDR1 and CDR2 from the germline V gene are SEHNR and FQNEAQ (reference sequence). The CDR3 protein is CASSLFSGLRGDTEAFF. The CDR3 DNA sequence: TGTGCCAGCAGCTTATTTTCAGGCCTACGGGGGGACACTGAAGCTTTCTTT.

This clonotype was detected ten times or more. The J gene is TRBJ2-7, the V gene TRBV2, with 8 bases identical to TRBD2. V gave up 7 bases and J gave up 4 bases; unmatched junction bases: 6. The CDR3 is 13 amino acids. In germline, CDR1 is SNHLY, CDR2 FYNNEI. Here the CDR3 DNA reads TGTGCCAGCACCTCAGCGGGAGCATACGAGCAGTACTTC. Residues: CASTSAGAYEQYF.

The chain links TRBV18 to TRBJ2-6, with 11 bases identical to TRBD1. Germline loops: CDR1 KGHSH, CDR2 LQKENI. The V gene end was trimmed by 2 bases and the J gene end by 2 bases; junction bases not matched to a gene: 2. The CDR3 sequence is 17 residues long. As DNA, the CDR3 is TGTGCCAGCTCACCAGTGGGACAGGGGGCTGGGGCCAACGTCCTGACTTTC. As protein: CASSPVGQGAGANVLTF.

This clonotype was recorded many times. CDR3 region: CASSWGLAGGGSQETQYF. The CDR3 bases are TGTGCCAGCAGTTGGGGACTAGCGGGAGGAGGGTCCCAAGAGACCCAGTACTTC. J is TRBJ2-5 and V is TRBV5-4; 15 bases line up with TRBD2. V gave up 5 bases and J gave up 1 base; unmatched junction bases: 9. This CDR3 is built from 18 residues. Per the germline V gene, CDR1 is SGHNT and CDR2 is YYREEE (reference sequence).

This clonotype has a count of ten or more. The rearrangement uses TRBV3-1 and TRBJ2-7, with 15 bases fitting TRBD2. Germline V gene sequence: CDR1 LGHDT, CDR2 YNNKEL (reference sequence). The CDR3 is made up of 13 amino acids. With 8 bases clipped from V and 11 bases from J, the junction kept 7 bases outside the gene matches. The CDR3 is CASGPGLAGGKYF. For the CDR3, the DNA is TGTGCCAGCGGACCGGGACTAGCGGGAGGAAAGTACTTC.

The sample holds a few counts of this clonotype. The genes are TRBV29-1 and TRBJ1-1, with D possibly TRBD1 on 5 matching bases. V dropped 4 bases and J dropped 0 bases, with 12 bases sitting between them. The length of the CDR3 is 14 residues. Looked up from germline, CDR1 is SQVTM and CDR2 is ANQGSEA. The CDR3 region has the DNA TGCAGCGTTGGTAAAGGGGTGGTGAACACTGAAGCTTTCTTT. Translating gives CSVGKGVVNTEAFF.

J is TRBJ2-1 and V is TRBV5-4, with 7 bases identical to TRBD1. This CDR3 is 14 amino acids long. CDR1 SGHNT and CDR2 YYREEE come from the germline V gene (reference sequence). With 4 bases clipped from V and 5 bases from J, the junction kept 6 bases outside the gene matches. The CDR3 protein is CASSARQGNNEQFF. DNA of the CDR3: TGTGCCAGCAGCGCCCGACAGGGAAACAATGAGCAGTTCTTC.

This clonotype was observed a few times. This chain joins TRBV5-4 and TRBJ1-2; 7 bases agree with TRBD1. The CDR3 is 15 residues long. Germline CDR1 is SGHNT and CDR2 is YYREEE (reference sequence). V trimming: 4 bases; J trimming: 4 bases; junction bases outside the gene matches: 10. CDR3 protein: CASSRALQGGYGYTF. The CDR3 nucleotides read TGTGCCAGCAGCCGTGCACTCCAGGGGGGCTATGGCTACACCTTC.

The J gene is TRBJ2-3, the V gene TRBV3-1; 14 positions agree with TRBD2. Per the germline V gene, CDR1 is LGHDT and CDR2 is YNNKEL (reference sequence). Trimming took 5 bases from V and 6 from J; bases not matched to a gene: 10. The CDR3 is 17 residues long. The CDR3: CASSSRTSGRTRDTQYF. The CDR3 region has the DNA TGTGCCAGCAGCTCCCGGACTAGCGGGAGGACTCGGGATACGCAGTATTTT.

On this clonotype: A much larger clone sits a single nucleotide away, making a read error possible. The conserved closing phenylalanine or tryptophan is absent in this CDR3, likely reflecting a read error. The CDR3 sequence is CASATGTVDNEQFL. Here the CDR3 DNA reads TGTGCCAGTGCCACCGGGACAGTAGACAATGAGCAGTTCCTC. V is TRBV2 and J is TRBJ2-1, with TRBD1 matching over 7 bases. The V gene's germline CDR1 is SNHLY and CDR2 FYNNEI. This CDR3 region has 14 residues. V was pared by 9 bases and J by 5 bases, with 10 bases of the junction left unmatched.

Only a few counts were recorded for this clonotype. The chain carries TRBV7-2 and TRBJ2-2, with D maybe TRBD1 (5 bases). CDR1 and CDR2 from the germline V gene are SGHTA and FQGNSA. Trimming pared 3 bases from V and 11 bases from J, leaving 13 bases between. The CDR3 length is 13 residues. CDR3 protein: CASSLGLLSELFF. CDR3 coding DNA: TGTGCCAGCAGCTTGGGGCTCTTGAGCGAGCTGTTTTTT.

V is TRBV5-1 and J is TRBJ2-1, with D uncertain. Germline-derived CDR1 and CDR2 are SGHRS and YFSETQ. The ends were cut back, 0 bases at V and 9 bases at J, with 10 bases in the middle. The CDR3 loop spans 13 amino acids. CDR3: CASSLVGVSEQFF. In DNA, the CDR3 is TGCGCCAGCAGCTTGGTTGGGGTTAGTGAGCAGTTCTTC.

This clonotype was observed at least ten times. V and J are TRBV3-1 and TRBJ1-4, with D possibly being TRBD1 (5 bases). This CDR3 is built from 14 residues. Per the germline V gene, CDR1 is LGHDT and CDR2 is YNNKEL (reference sequence). V was cut by 3 bases and J by 5 bases, with 10 bases left in between. The CDR3 coding sequence is TGTGCCAGCAGCCACTTAGGGGAAAATGAAAAACTGTTTTTT. Translating gives CASSHLGENEKLFF. Full variable domain (outside the CDR3, taken from reference TRBV3-1 and TRBJ1-4): DTAVSQTPKYLVTQMGNDKSIKCEQNLGHDTMYWYKQDSKKFLKIMFSYNNKELIINETVPNRFSPKSPDKAHLNLHINSLELGDSAVYFCASSHLGENEKLFFGSGTQLSVL.

There are a few counts of this clonotype. V is TRBV5-5 and J is TRBJ2-3, with D possibly matching TRBD1 (6 bases). CDR1 is SGHKS and CDR2 is YYEKEE in the germline V gene (reference sequence). The CDR3 extends over 15 amino acids. V lost 0 bases and J 2 bases, leaving 10 bases between the germline ends. The CDR3 DNA is TGTGCCAGCAGCTTGGAACCAGGGGACACAGATACGCAGTATTTT. Amino acids: CASSLEPGDTDTQYF.

The chain joins TRBV30 to TRBJ1-1, with D tentatively TRBD1 (5 bases). Germline V gives CDR1 GTSNPN, CDR2 SVGIG (reference sequence). Between the trimmed V and J ends, which lost 7 bases and 4 bases, there was a span of 25 bases. CDR3 size: 16 residues. The DNA of the CDR3 is TGTGCCTTGAACCCCGGGGGGATACAGATGGGCACTGAAGCTTTCTTT. Protein sequence: CALNPGGIQMGTEAFF.

The sample holds many counts of this clonotype. The genes are TRBV28 and TRBJ1-6; D is uncertain. The V gene lost 3 bases and the J gene lost 8 bases, with 11 bases spanning the gap. The CDR3 is 14 residues long. Germline V CDR1 and CDR2: MDHEN, SYDVKM. The CDR3 region is CASSFNGWDSPLHF. For the CDR3, the DNA is TGTGCCAGCAGTTTTAACGGGTGGGATTCACCCCTCCACTTT. The variable domain in full, completed from reference TRBV28 and TRBJ1-6, reads DVKVTQSSRYLVKRTGEKVFLECVQDMDHENMFWYRQDPGLGLRLIYFSYDVKMKEKGDIPEGYSVSREKKERFSLILESASTNQTSMYLCASSFNGWDSPLHFGNGTRLTVT.

This clonotype was seen many times. The V gene is TRBV15, the J gene TRBJ2-1, with D possibly TRBD2 on 5 matching bases. With 2 bases removed from V and 5 bases from J, the gap between germline ends came to 10 bases. The germline V gene encodes CDR1 LNHNV and CDR2 YYDKDF (reference sequence). CDR3 size: 14 residues. The CDR3 sequence: CATSRLANHNEQFF. The CDR3 region has the DNA TGTGCCACCAGCAGACTAGCTAACCACAATGAGCAGTTCTTC.

The chain carries TRBV30 and TRBJ2-4; 8 bases agree with TRBD2. The trim removed 4 bases at V and 6 bases at J, leaving 8 bases unmatched. Germline CDR1 and CDR2: GTSNPN and SVGIG (reference sequence). The CDR3 consists of 14 residues. CDR3 sequence: CAWITGRAGNIQYF. CDR3 nucleotides: TGTGCCTGGATTACCGGGAGGGCGGGAAACATTCAGTACTTC.

This clonotype was observed a few times. The chain links TRBV7-2 to TRBJ2-1; 12 bases line up with TRBD2. V shed 5 bases and J 6 bases; nucleotides not matched to a gene: 8. The CDR3 is 16 residues long. Germline CDR1 is SGHTA and CDR2 is FQGNSA. The CDR3 nucleotides read TGTGCCAGCAGCCCTCGGACTAGCGGGAATCCCAATGAGCAGTTCTTC. It is translated as CASSPRTSGNPNEQFF.

A few counts support this clonotype. This sequence joins TRBV6-5 and TRBJ1-2; D unclear. The CDR3 has 14 residues. The V gene's germline CDR1 is MNHEY and CDR2 SVGAGI. The V and J ends lost 0 bases and 8 bases respectively, with 13 bases between them. The CDR3 here is CASSYSSTKGGYTF. CDR3 bases: TGTGCCAGCAGTTACTCGTCCACTAAAGGGGGCTACACCTTC.

The V call is TRBV7-9, the J call TRBJ2-5; 10 positions match TRBD2. Germline V gene sequence: CDR1 SEHNR, CDR2 FQNEAQ (reference sequence). Trimming removed 2 bases from V and 5 bases from J; junction bases left unmatched: 11. The CDR3 is 17 amino acids. The CDR3 DNA sequence: TGTGCCAGCAGCTTACCCCGGAGCGGGAGGGGCGATGAGACCCAGTACTTC. Protein product: CASSLPRSGRGDETQYF.

The V gene is TRBV5-1, the J gene TRBJ2-5, with TRBD1 identical over 8 bases. Germline CDR1 reads SGHRS; CDR2 reads YFSETQ. The CDR3 consists of 13 residues. V gave up 4 bases and J gave up 5 bases; unmatched junction bases: 4. The CDR3, as DNA: TGCGCCAGCAGCAACGACAGGGGTGAGACCCAGTACTTC. Its translation: CASSNDRGETQYF. Full variable domain (missing parts from reference TRBV5-1 and TRBJ2-5): KAGVTQTPRYLIKTRGQQVTLSCSPISGHRSVSWYQQTPGQGLQFLFEYFSETQRNKGNFPGRFSGRQFSNSRSEMNVSTLELGDSALYLCASSNDRGETQYFGPGTRLLVL.

The sample holds many counts of this clonotype. The V gene is TRBV7-3, the J gene TRBJ2-1, with 13 nucleotides matching TRBD2. The CDR3 is 15 amino acids. The germline V gene has CDR1 SGHTA and CDR2 FQGTGA. The V and J ends lost 6 bases and 7 bases, in that order; junction bases with no gene match: 6. CDR3 in amino acids: CASSSGLAGANEQFF. In DNA form, the CDR3 reads TGTGCCAGCAGTTCCGGACTAGCGGGAGCAAATGAGCAGTTCTTC.